Below, 32 T cell receptor beta chains from the same sample are listed, as sequenced in a study of PD-L1 blockade in urothelial cancer. Time point specified: pretreatment peripheral blood. The assay was immunoSEQ multiplex PCR, and TCRdb's table has in-frame clones only and misses some. The sample lists fewer than 80,000 clones; around 81% were seen once. The input for sequencing was PBMCs, taken around atezolizumab (anti-PD-L1) treatment. The source of these receptors is a man between 65 and 80 years old with urothelial cancer.

Here the CDR3 DNA reads TGTGCCAGCGCCTCCGGGACAGCAACTAATCAGCCCCAGCATTTT. It yields the protein CASASGTATNQPQHF. J is TRBJ1-5 and V is TRBV2; 7 bases line up with TRBD1. The length of the CDR3 is 15 residues. V lost 8 bases to trimming and J lost 4 bases; unmatched junction nucleotides: 11. In germline, CDR1 is SNHLY, CDR2 FYNNEI.

The gene calls are TRBV5-1 and TRBJ1-1, with D possibly being TRBD1 (6 bases). The V gene's germline CDR1 is SGHRS and CDR2 YFSETQ. Trimming cost V 0 bases and J 0 bases, with 9 bases left between them. The CDR3 has 15 residues. The CDR3 loop is CASSLGWGLNTEAFF. The CDR3 bases are TGCGCCAGCAGCTTGGGATGGGGGCTGAACACTGAAGCTTTCTTT. Drawing the rest from reference TRBV5-1 and TRBJ1-1, the complete variable domain is KAGVTQTPRYLIKTRGQQVTLSCSPISGHRSVSWYQQTPGQGLQFLFEYFSETQRNKGNFPGRFSGRQFSNSRSEMNVSTLELGDSALYLCASSLGWGLNTEAFFGQGTRLTVV.

This chain joins TRBV7-9 and TRBJ1-2, with D perhaps matching TRBD1 (6 bases). The CDR3 contains 15 residues. Germline assignment: CDR1 SEHNR and CDR2 FQNEAQ (reference sequence). V lost 4 bases to trimming and J lost 2 bases, with 14 bases between them. The CDR3 DNA is TGTGCCAGCAGCTCGGGACATGAATTCAACTATGGCTACACCTTC. As protein: CASSSGHEFNYGYTF.

This sequence joins TRBV7-3 and TRBJ2-1; the match to TRBD2 covers 9 bases. With 3 bases clipped from V and 10 bases from J, the junction kept 10 bases outside the gene matches. Germline V CDR1 and CDR2: SGHTA, FQGTGA. This CDR3 comprises 15 residues. The CDR3 DNA follows: TGTGCCAGCAGCTTTCGGGCTAGCGGGGCCCCGGAGCAGTTCTTC. Its protein product is CASSFRASGAPEQFF. The whole variable domain, remainder taken from reference TRBV7-3 and TRBJ2-1, is GAGVSQTPSNKVTEKGKYVELRCDPISGHTALYWYRQSLGQGPEFLIYFQGTGAADDSGLPNDRFFAVRPEGSVSTLKIQRTERGDSAVYLCASSFRASGAPEQFFGPGTRLTVL.

This clone has more than one count but fewer than ten. The V and J genes are TRBV6-5 and TRBJ1-1, with D possibly matching TRBD1 (6 bases). Per germline, CDR1 MNHEY and CDR2 SVGAGI. This CDR3 is 12 amino acids long. V was clipped by 6 bases and J by 1 base, with 6 bases between them. CDR3 protein: CASRQGNTEAFF. The CDR3 DNA follows: TGTGCCAGCAGACAGGGGAACACTGAAGCTTTCTTT.

V and J are TRBV7-9 and TRBJ2-7, with 12 bases lining up with TRBD2. With 2 bases clipped from V and 6 bases from J, the junction kept 2 bases outside the gene matches. The CDR3 extends over 14 amino acids. Germline V gene data show CDR1 as SEHNR and CDR2 as FQNEAQ (reference sequence). The CDR3 region is CASSLTLAGGEQYF. The CDR3 nucleotides read TGTGCCAGCAGCTTAACACTAGCGGGAGGCGAGCAGTACTTC.

The gene calls are TRBV9 and TRBJ2-3; possible D gene TRBD1, 5 bases. This CDR3 has 15 residues. Germline CDR1 and CDR2: SGDLS and YYNGEE. V lost 1 base and J 4 bases, leaving 13 bases between the germline ends. The CDR3 region has the DNA TGTGCCAGCAGCGTACAGGGTATTGGCGCAGATACGCAGTATTTT. This gives the protein CASSVQGIGADTQYF.

The chain combines TRBV29-1 with TRBJ1-3; 9 positions match TRBD1. The germline gives CDR1 SQVTM, CDR2 ANQGSEA. CDR3 length equals 12 residues. Trimming cost V 4 bases and J 8 bases; bases outside gene matches: 3. The CDR3 sequence: CSVARQGDTIYF. CDR3 DNA: TGCAGCGTTGCTAGACAGGGGGACACCATATATTTT.

V gene TRBV28 combines with J gene TRBJ2-5; the match to TRBD1 covers 10 bases. Germline V gene sequence: CDR1 MDHEN, CDR2 SYDVKM. V lost 4 bases, J lost 4 bases, and 9 bases stayed unmatched. There are 16 residues in the CDR3. The CDR3 loop is CASSSWTGGTGETQYF. The CDR3 DNA reads as TGTGCCAGCAGTTCATGGACAGGGGGGACCGGAGAGACCCAGTACTTC. The variable domain in full, completed from reference TRBV28 and TRBJ2-5, reads DVKVTQSSRYLVKRTGEKVFLECVQDMDHENMFWYRQDPGLGLRLIYFSYDVKMKEKGDIPEGYSVSREKKERFSLILESASTNQTSMYLCASSSWTGGTGETQYFGPGTRLLVL.

This chain joins TRBV19 and TRBJ2-1; 9 bases are shared with TRBD1. V gave up 10 bases and J gave up 6 bases; unmatched junction bases: 13. CDR1 is LNHDA, CDR2 SQIVND, per germline (reference sequence). This CDR3 contains 15 residues. The CDR3 here is CATVSPGTGSNEQFF. The CDR3 nucleotides are TGTGCCACCGTCTCCCCCGGGACAGGGAGCAATGAGCAGTTCTTC.

The chain joins TRBV7-9 to TRBJ2-3, with a possible D match to TRBD1 (5 bases). Germline V CDR1 and CDR2: SEHNR, FQNEAQ (reference sequence). Trimming took 5 bases from V and 0 from J, leaving 9 bases between them. This CDR3 is 14 amino acids long. CDR3 region: CASSPTGSTDTQYF. The CDR3, as DNA: TGTGCCAGCAGCCCTACAGGAAGCACAGATACGCAGTATTTT. Drawing the rest from reference TRBV7-9 and TRBJ2-3, the complete variable domain is DTGVSQNPRHKITKRGQNVTFRCDPISEHNRLYWYRQTLGQGPEFLTYFQNEAQLEKSRLLSDRFSAERPKGSFSTLEIQRTEQGDSAMYLCASSPTGSTDTQYFGPGTRLTVL.

V usage is TRBV27 and J usage is TRBJ2-7, with 12 positions matching TRBD2. V was pared by 4 bases and J by 2 bases, with 6 bases of the junction left unmatched. The V gene's germline CDR1 is MNHEY and CDR2 SMNVEV (reference sequence). The length of the CDR3 is 16 residues. CDR3: CASSSRTSGTPYEQYF. The CDR3 nucleotides read TGTGCCAGCAGTTCCAGGACTAGCGGGACCCCCTACGAGCAGTACTTC.

The chain carries TRBV10-3 and TRBJ2-7; 7 bases are a match to TRBD2. Germline V gives CDR1 ENHRY, CDR2 SYGVKD. This CDR3 region has 15 residues. J gave up 1 base and V 0 bases, and 3 bases lay outside the gene matches. This CDR3 is CAISESREISYEQYF. For the CDR3, the DNA is TGTGCCATCAGTGAGTCGCGGGAGATTTCCTACGAGCAGTACTTC.

The chain links TRBV2 to TRBJ1-2; 7 bases fit TRBD1. Germline CDR1 is SNHLY and CDR2 is FYNNEI. V was pared by 3 bases and J by 8 bases, with 12 bases of the junction left unmatched. The CDR3 runs to 15 residues. CDR3: CASSELGQGVRGYTF. CDR3 in DNA: TGTGCCAGCAGTGAGTTAGGCCAGGGGGTGAGAGGCTACACCTTC. The full variable domain, completed using reference TRBV2 and TRBJ1-2, is EPEVTQTPSHQVTQMGQEVILRCVPISNHLYFYWYRQILGQKVEFLVSFYNNEISEKSEIFDDQFSVERPDGSNFTLKIRSTKLEDSAMYFCASSELGQGVRGYTFGSGTRLTVV.

This chain joins TRBV5-1 and TRBJ2-2, with a possible D match to TRBD1 (5 bases). CDR3 length: 14 residues. Trimming shortened V by 0 bases and J by 7 bases, and 10 bases separated the two germline ends. Looked up from germline, CDR1 is SGHRS and CDR2 is YFSETQ. CDR3 residues: CASSLVGPGGELFF. CDR3 DNA: TGCGCCAGCAGCTTGGTGGGGCCGGGCGGGGAGCTGTTTTTT.

The rearrangement uses TRBV7-2 and TRBJ2-7, with TRBD1 matching over 9 bases. The germline gives CDR1 SGHTA, CDR2 FQGNSA. This CDR3 contains 14 residues. J gave up 7 bases and V 1 base, and 5 bases lay outside the gene matches. The DNA of the CDR3 is TGTGCCAGCAGCTTAGGACAGGGGGTGGGTGAGCAGTACTTC. This translates into CASSLGQGVGEQYF.

The J gene is TRBJ2-7, the V gene TRBV2, with TRBD1 matching over 10 bases. The J segment lost 7 bases and the V segment lost 4 bases, leaving 7 bases of the junction unmatched. Germline V gene data show CDR1 as SNHLY and CDR2 as FYNNEI. The CDR3 is made up of 14 amino acids. CDR3 loop: CASSGDRGQREQYF. CDR3 DNA: TGTGCCAGCAGTGGAGACAGGGGGCAGAGGGAGCAGTACTTC.

This clone was seen only a few times. The chain has TRBV9 and TRBJ1-1; 8 positions agree with TRBD1. Unmatched junction bases numbered 1, after V lost 3 bases and J lost 3 bases. Germline V gene data show CDR1 as SGDLS and CDR2 as YYNGEE. The CDR3 has 13 amino acids. DNA of the CDR3: TGTGCCAGCAGCGCGGGACAGGACACTGAAGCTTTCTTT. Its translation is CASSAGQDTEAFF.

The sample holds a few counts of this clone. V is TRBV7-8 and J is TRBJ1-1, with a weak D call TRBD1 (5 bases). Germline-derived CDR1 and CDR2 are SGHVS and FQNEAQ. V was cut by 2 bases and J by 5 bases, with 9 bases left in between. CDR3 size: 13 residues. The CDR3 spells CASSLTEGTEAFF. The CDR3 DNA reads TGTGCCAGCAGCTTAACGGAGGGGACTGAAGCTTTCTTT.

This clone has a handful of counts. The chain links TRBV9 to TRBJ2-1; TRBD2 agrees at 11 bases. The CDR3 runs to 16 residues. V shed 3 bases and J 2 bases; nucleotides not matched to a gene: 4. CDR1 and CDR2 (germline): SGDLS, YYNGEE. The CDR3 DNA reads TGTGCCAGCAGCGCAATAGCGGGAGGGCCCTACAATGAGCAGTTCTTC. Translating gives CASSAIAGGPYNEQFF.

The chain recombines TRBV5-5 with TRBJ2-5; 10 bases are a match to TRBD2. V dropped 3 bases and J dropped 4; count of bases not matched to a gene: 3. The CDR3 covers 14 residues. Germline V gene sequence: CDR1 SGHKS, CDR2 YYEKEE (reference sequence). The CDR3 DNA sequence: TGTGCCAGCAGCTCTAGCGGGAGCATAGAGACCCAGTACTTC. Protein product: CASSSSGSIETQYF.

The rearrangement links TRBV5-1 to TRBJ2-3; no firm D call. Trimming shortened V by 4 bases and J by 0 bases, and 6 bases separated the two germline ends. CDR1 SGHRS and CDR2 YFSETQ come from the germline V gene. The CDR3 covers 13 residues. DNA for the CDR3: TGCGCCAGCAGCACCACTAGCACAGATACGCAGTATTTT. Protein product: CASSTTSTDTQYF.

The genes are TRBV6-1 and TRBJ1-5, with TRBD1 as a possible D gene (5 bases). Germline V gene lookup returns CDR1 MNHNS and CDR2 SASEGT. Trimming took off 5 bases at V and 9 bases at J, with 20 bases between the two ends. This CDR3 has 15 amino acids. The CDR3 DNA reads as TGTGCCAGCAGTACGGAGGGGTGGGGAGATGGGCCCCAGCATTTT. It codes for CASSTEGWGDGPQHF.

The chain couples TRBV5-1 to TRBJ1-1; no clear D gene. Trimming took 7 bases from V and 0 from J, leaving 10 bases between them. The CDR3 is 13 amino acids. Looked up from germline, CDR1 is SGHRS and CDR2 is YFSETQ. For the CDR3, the DNA is TGCGCCAGCGCTACGGTCCTGAACACTGAAGCTTTCTTT. It specifies CASATVLNTEAFF.

J is TRBJ1-2 and V is TRBV2, with unresolved D. CDR3 length: 17 residues. Per the germline V gene, CDR1 is SNHLY and CDR2 is FYNNEI. Trimming cost V 4 bases and J 8 bases, with 26 bases left between them. The CDR3 region has the DNA TGTGCCAGCAGTGCACCGGGGAAGCGAACGCTAAAGGACGGCTACACCTTC. Translating gives CASSAPGKRTLKDGYTF.

This rearrangement joins TRBV4-1 to TRBJ2-2; D may be TRBD1 (5 bases). Germline CDR1 and CDR2: MGHRA and YSYEKL. The CDR3 loop spans 17 amino acids. Trimming took 0 bases from V and 3 from J, leaving 14 bases between them. This CDR3 is CASSQDRGGLDTGELFF. CDR3 nucleotides: TGCGCCAGCAGCCAAGATAGGGGTGGTTTGGACACCGGGGAGCTGTTTTTT.

The chain couples TRBV6-6 to TRBJ2-1; weak D call: TRBD1 (7 bases). This CDR3 has 14 residues. V shed 6 bases and J shed 4 bases, with 13 bases lying between them. Germline assignment: CDR1 MNHNY and CDR2 SVGAGI (reference sequence). The CDR3 spells CASRRDRLYNEQFF. CDR3 coding DNA: TGTGCCAGCAGGCGGGACAGACTGTACAATGAGCAGTTCTTC.

The CDR3 sequence is CASSSTPSGFLFF. DNA for the CDR3: TGTGCCAGCAGTTCAACACCTAGCGGGTTCCTGTTCTTC. The chain joins TRBV5-4 to TRBJ2-1; 8 nucleotides match TRBD2. The junction had 13 bases not matched to a gene; V was cut back by 5 bases and J by 15 bases. CDR3 length equals 13 residues. Germline loops: CDR1 SGHNT, CDR2 YYREEE (reference sequence).

The chain joins TRBV5-1 to TRBJ2-2, with 11 nucleotides matching TRBD2. V gave up 3 bases and J gave up 5 bases; unmatched junction bases: 6. The CDR3 is 16 residues long. The germline gives CDR1 SGHRS, CDR2 YFSETQ. CDR3 sequence reads: CASSYLAGGNTGELFF. The CDR3 nucleotides read TGCGCCAGCAGCTACCTAGCGGGAGGAAATACCGGGGAGCTGTTTTTT. The full variable domain, with the rest looked up from reference TRBV5-1 and TRBJ2-2, is KAGVTQTPRYLIKTRGQQVTLSCSPISGHRSVSWYQQTPGQGLQFLFEYFSETQRNKGNFPGRFSGRQFSNSRSEMNVSTLELGDSALYLCASSYLAGGNTGELFFGEGSRLTVL.

The chain is built from TRBV7-2 and TRBJ2-3; TRBD2 aligns across 12 bases. J lost 4 bases, V lost 6 bases, and 5 bases had no gene match. This CDR3 has 15 residues. The germline gives CDR1 SGHTA, CDR2 FQGNSA. Here the CDR3 DNA reads TGTGCCAGCAGACGGACTAGCGGGGCCTCAGATACGCAGTATTTT. Translating it yields CASRRTSGASDTQYF.

The chain employs TRBV19 and TRBJ1-1; weak D call: TRBD1 (6 bases). The V end was cut by 6 bases, the J end by 0 bases, with 11 bases between. CDR1 and CDR2 from the germline V gene are LNHDA and SQIVND (reference sequence). The CDR3 runs 14 residues. The CDR3 spells CASSRTDMNTEAFF. The DNA of the CDR3 is TGTGCCAGTAGCAGGACAGATATGAACACTGAAGCTTTCTTT.

The chain joins TRBV5-1 to TRBJ2-7; TRBD1 matches 10 bases. V lost 3 bases and J lost 7; bases outside the gene matches: 10. The V gene's germline CDR1 is SGHRS and CDR2 YFSETQ. The CDR3 extends over 15 amino acids. DNA of the CDR3: TGCGCCAGCAGCTCGACAGGGGGCGCCCCAGTAGAGCAGTACTTC. Translation: CASSSTGGAPVEQYF.